The 27 T cell receptor beta chains listed next were all sequenced from one sample in a study of T cell changes during pregnancy in multiple sclerosis. Sequencing used immunoSEQ multiplex PCR; TCRdb keeps in-frame clones, though not all of them. Of roughly 70,000 clones listed, approximately 90% are singletons. The sample consisted of peripheral blood, taken in the third trimester of pregnancy. All receptors come from a female donor with multiple sclerosis, enrolled in a pregnancy study.

The chain is built from TRBV11-2 and TRBJ2-3, with D possibly being TRBD1 (5 bases). Germline values: CDR1 SGHAT, CDR2 FQNNGV. Trimming removed 1 base from V and 4 bases from J, with 6 bases in between. The length of the CDR3 is 13 residues. The CDR3 sequence is CASSLVGPDTQYF. The CDR3 nucleotides read TGTGCCAGCAGCTTAGTGGGGCCAGATACGCAGTATTTT.

The chain joins TRBV5-6 to TRBJ2-3, with 14 bases lining up with TRBD2. The CDR3 extends over 17 amino acids. Germline assignment: CDR1 SGHDT and CDR2 YYEEEE. The V segment lost 4 bases and the J segment 5 bases; nucleotides outside the gene matches: 9. The CDR3: CASSRTPGLAGEDTQYF. The CDR3 nucleotides read TGTGCCAGCAGCAGAACACCGGGACTAGCGGGAGAAGATACGCAGTATTTT.

This chain joins TRBV5-6 and TRBJ2-7; 7 bases map to TRBD1. The V and J ends lost 4 bases and 4 bases, in that order; junction bases with no gene match: 8. The length of the CDR3 is 14 residues. CDR1 and CDR2 (germline): SGHDT, YYEEEE. CDR3 protein: CASSNPDRSYEQYF. As DNA, the CDR3 is TGTGCCAGCAGCAACCCGGACAGGTCATACGAGCAGTACTTC. Full variable domain (missing parts from reference TRBV5-6 and TRBJ2-7): DAGVTQSPTHLIKTRGQQVTLRCSPKSGHDTVSWYQQALGQGPQFIFQYYEEEERQRGNFPDRFSGHQFPNYSSELNVNALLLGDSALYLCASSNPDRSYEQYFGPGTRLTVT.

This chain connects TRBV6-1 to TRBJ2-1; no firm D call. Germline assignment: CDR1 MNHNS and CDR2 SASEGT. The V gene lost 6 bases and the J gene lost 7 bases, with 10 bases spanning the gap. The CDR3 contains 12 residues. The CDR3 here is CASSPPFNEQFF. The CDR3 DNA follows: TGTGCCAGCAGCCCCCCCTTTAATGAGCAGTTCTTC.

This clone was seen more than once but under ten times. The CDR3 region has the DNA TGTGCCAGCAGCTGGGGGGAAGGACAGCCCCAGCATTTT. The encoded protein is CASSWGEGQPQHF. The J gene is TRBJ1-5, the V gene TRBV7-9; tentatively, D is TRBD1 (5 bases). The CDR3 sequence is 13 residues long. Per the germline V gene, CDR1 is SEHNR and CDR2 is FQNEAQ (reference sequence). Trimming removed 4 bases at V and 7 bases at J, with 11 bases between.

The chain links TRBV11-3 to TRBJ2-1; 7 bases match TRBD2. The CDR3 is 15 residues long. V lost 3 bases to trimming and J lost 0 bases; unmatched junction nucleotides: 2. CDR1 is SGHNT, CDR2 YENEEA, per germline. The CDR3 nucleotides are TGTGCCAGCAGCTTCGGCGGGAGCTCCTACAATGAGCAGTTCTTC. Translating it yields CASSFGGSSYNEQFF.

The V gene is TRBV6-5, the J gene TRBJ1-1; tentative D call: TRBD1 (6 bases). CDR3 length: 13 residues. The V end lost 6 bases, the J end lost 13 bases, and 21 bases lay between the germline ends. Germline-derived CDR1 and CDR2 are MNHEY and SVGAGI. Here the CDR3 DNA reads TGTGCCAGCAGCCCCAAGGGGGGGACATGGGGTTTCTTT. Protein product: CASSPKGGTWGFF.

The chain recombines TRBV4-2 with TRBJ2-7; 9 bases map to TRBD2. The trim removed 8 bases at V and 0 bases at J, leaving 5 bases unmatched. Germline CDR1 reads LGHNA; CDR2 reads YNFKEQ. The CDR3 contains 14 residues. CDR3 coding DNA: TGTGCCAGCGCTAGCGGGGACCTCTCCTACGAGCAGTACTTC. As protein: CASASGDLSYEQYF.

Here the CDR3 DNA reads TGTGCCAGTAGTATCTTTGGGGACAGGGGCACCGGGGAGCTGTTTTTT. Translating gives CASSIFGDRGTGELFF. The rearrangement uses TRBV19 and TRBJ2-2; 10 bases are a match to TRBD1. The germline CDR1 and CDR2 sequences are LNHDA and SQIVND (reference sequence). With V trimmed by 3 bases and J by 4 bases, 5 bases remained unmatched. The CDR3 sequence is 16 residues long.

V is TRBV27 and J is TRBJ2-7; TRBD2 agrees at 9 bases. Losses at the gene ends were 4 bases for V and 7 bases for J; bases not matched to a gene: 8. Germline loops: CDR1 MNHEY, CDR2 SMNVEV (reference sequence). The CDR3 runs to 14 residues. In DNA form, the CDR3 reads TGTGCCAGCAGTTCAGGCGGGGGGGCCGAGGAGCAGTACTTC. Protein: CASSSGGGAEEQYF.

This sequence joins TRBV7-2 and TRBJ2-5; 8 bases line up with TRBD2. The J segment lost 5 bases and the V segment lost 6 bases, leaving 5 bases of the junction unmatched. Germline V gene data show CDR1 as SGHTA and CDR2 as FQGNSA. This CDR3 has 13 amino acids. CDR3 amino acids: CASRVAGMETQYF. The CDR3 bases are TGTGCCAGCAGGGTAGCGGGAATGGAGACCCAGTACTTC.

The CDR3 region is CASSPSRAGGETQYF. CDR3 DNA sequence: TGTGCCAGCAGCCCATCAAGGGCGGGGGGGGAGACCCAGTACTTC. The chain uses TRBV6-5 and TRBJ2-5, with 9 positions matching TRBD2. The germline V gene has CDR1 MNHEY and CDR2 SVGAGI. The CDR3 extends over 15 amino acids. Trimming cost V 6 bases and J 5 bases; bases outside gene matches: 10.

The chain employs TRBV7-9 and TRBJ2-7; D unresolved. CDR3 length: 17 residues. Between the trimmed V and J ends, which lost 5 bases and 0 bases, there was a span of 20 bases. CDR1 and CDR2 (germline): SEHNR, FQNEAQ (reference sequence). CDR3 coding DNA: TGTGCCAGCAGCGACAAATCAGGTCCAATCTACTCCTACGAGCAGTACTTC. The encoded protein is CASSDKSGPIYSYEQYF.

This clone was observed a single time. The chain couples TRBV27 to TRBJ2-1; D possibly corresponds to TRBD2 (6 bases). Between the trimmed V and J ends, which lost 3 bases and 4 bases, there was a span of 10 bases. Germline values: CDR1 MNHEY, CDR2 SMNVEV (reference sequence). The CDR3 is made up of 14 amino acids. The CDR3 nucleotides are TGTGCCAGCAGTTTCTGGGGACTTTACAATGAGCAGTTCTTC. Its translation: CASSFWGLYNEQFF.

In this sample, this clone turned up a few times. The chain carries TRBV30 and TRBJ1-5; weak D call: TRBD1 (5 bases). Germline CDR1 and CDR2: GTSNPN and SVGIG (reference sequence). Trimming took 3 bases from V and 5 from J, leaving 11 bases between them. The CDR3 is 13 amino acids. In nucleotides, the CDR3 is TGTGCCTGGAGCTGGAGGGGAGATCAGCCCCAGCATTTT. Its translation: CAWSWRGDQPQHF.

This chain connects TRBV9 to TRBJ1-1; 9 positions agree with TRBD1. This CDR3 contains 16 residues. V shed 3 bases, J shed 1 base, and the junction held 7 bases outside the gene matches. CDR1 and CDR2 from the germline V gene are SGDLS and YYNGEE. The CDR3 spells CASSGGQGNRNTEAFF. CDR3 coding DNA: TGTGCCAGCAGCGGGGGACAGGGAAATAGGAACACTGAAGCTTTCTTT.

The chain recombines TRBV4-3 with TRBJ2-7, with 12 bases that match TRBD1. Trimming removed 3 bases from V and 5 bases from J; junction bases left unmatched: 8. The germline CDR1 and CDR2 sequences are LGHNA and YSLEER. This CDR3 has 16 residues. CDR3 in DNA: TGCGCCAGCAGCCAGAAGGGACAGGGGGCTGGACACGAGCAGTACTTC. This sequence encodes CASSQKGQGAGHEQYF.

CDR3 region: CSVERVIGVETQYF. The CDR3 DNA reads TGCAGCGTTGAACGTGTGATAGGGGTAGAGACCCAGTACTTC. This chain links TRBV29-1 with TRBJ2-5, with D possibly matching TRBD1 (5 bases). Germline CDR1 SQVTM, CDR2 ANQGSEA. Trimming stripped 2 bases from V and 4 bases from J, with 14 bases between. This CDR3 has 14 residues.

The chain joins TRBV29-1 to TRBJ2-7; 9 bases are a match to TRBD1. This CDR3 comprises 14 residues. Germline V gene sequence: CDR1 SQVTM, CDR2 ANQGSEA. V shed 5 bases and J 1 base; nucleotides not matched to a gene: 6. CDR3 bases: TGCAGCGTTTCACAGGGGGCTTCATCCTACGAGCAGTACTTC. This gives the protein CSVSQGASSYEQYF.

This chain links TRBV5-1 with TRBJ2-2, with 7 bases matching TRBD1. The CDR3 spans 15 residues. CDR1 is SGHRS, CDR2 YFSETQ, per germline. V dropped 4 bases and J dropped 2; count of bases not matched to a gene: 5. As DNA, the CDR3 is TGCGCCAGCAGCAGAACAGGGGACAACACCGGGGAGCTGTTTTTT. Amino acid sequence: CASSRTGDNTGELFF.

The chain couples TRBV5-4 to TRBJ2-7; a weak D match, TRBD1 (5 bases). This CDR3 has 16 amino acids. The germline CDR1 and CDR2 sequences are SGHNT and YYREEE (reference sequence). V lost 0 bases to trimming and J lost 0 bases, with 13 bases between them. Here the CDR3 reads CASSLDGGAGSYEQYF. CDR3 DNA: TGTGCCAGCAGCTTGGACGGTGGGGCAGGCTCCTACGAGCAGTACTTC.

This chain joins TRBV10-3 and TRBJ2-7; 13 bases align to TRBD2. This CDR3 comprises 14 residues. Germline CDR1 and CDR2: ENHRY and SYGVKD. The J segment lost 6 bases and the V segment lost 3 bases, leaving 2 bases of the junction unmatched. This CDR3 reads CAISDRTSGSEQYF. The DNA of the CDR3 is TGTGCCATCAGTGATAGGACTAGCGGGAGCGAGCAGTACTTC.

In its sample, this clone was seen once. The rearrangement uses TRBV27 and TRBJ1-1; weak D call: TRBD1 (6 bases). The germline gives CDR1 MNHEY, CDR2 SMNVEV (reference sequence). This CDR3 contains 14 residues. Trimming stripped 4 bases from V and 11 bases from J, with 20 bases between. The DNA for the CDR3 is TGTGCCAGCAGTTCCGGACAGTCCCGTGTTTATGCTTTCTTT. This gives the protein CASSSGQSRVYAFF.

J is TRBJ1-5 and V is TRBV2; TRBD1 matches at 8 bases. This CDR3 is 15 amino acids long. With 2 bases clipped from V and 6 bases from J, the junction kept 6 bases outside the gene matches. In germline, CDR1 is SNHLY, CDR2 FYNNEI. This CDR3 is CASSETTGAGQPQHF. Written as DNA, the CDR3 is TGTGCCAGCAGTGAAACGACAGGGGCGGGTCAGCCCCAGCATTTT.

CDR3 sequence: CASSSGINGYTF. The CDR3 DNA reads TGTGCCAGCAGTTCCGGGATTAATGGCTACACCTTC. The chain uses TRBV27 and TRBJ1-2; the D is unclear. The CDR3 loop spans 12 amino acids. V lost 4 bases and J 6 bases, leaving 9 bases between the germline ends. Germline V gene data show CDR1 as MNHEY and CDR2 as SMNVEV (reference sequence).

V gene TRBV19 combines with J gene TRBJ1-2, with 9 nucleotides matching TRBD1. This CDR3 is built from 16 residues. V lost 5 bases, J lost 3 bases, and 10 bases stayed unmatched. Germline CDR1 reads LNHDA; CDR2 reads SQIVND (reference sequence). The CDR3: CASSPWYRGLYYGYTF. CDR3 DNA sequence: TGTGCCAGTAGTCCGTGGTACAGGGGGCTTTACTATGGCTACACCTTC.

V is TRBV25-1 and J is TRBJ2-1; 11 positions agree with TRBD2. The V gene end was trimmed by 4 bases and the J gene end by 10 bases; junction bases not matched to a gene: 9. The V gene's germline CDR1 is MGHDK and CDR2 SYGVNS. The CDR3 has 15 residues. The DNA of the CDR3 is TGTGCCAGCAGTGCCGGAGTAGCGGGGGGGGACGAGCAGTTCTTC. The encoded protein is CASSAGVAGGDEQFF.